This T cell receptor (beta chain) was sequenced for a study of CD4+ T cells in melanoma. Study outcomes and limitations: CD8+ T cell, macrophage and B cell function reportedly correlated with neoantigen-specific CD4+ T cells. In melanoma, neoantigen-specific CD4+ T cells reportedly differed in differentiation state.

Remarks on this clone: The antigen remains unidentified.

Method: immunoSEQ multiplex PCR; TCRdb's copy keeps in-frame clones and lacks some. The sample has 50,000 or so clones; roughly nine tenths are singletons. The material sequenced was peripheral blood. The sequence derives from a human donor with melanoma.

The chain's CDR3 is CASSPTVSYEQYF. The CDR3 coding sequence is TGTGCCAGCTCACCCACAGTCTCCTACGAGCAGTACTTC. The genes are TRBV18 and TRBJ2-7; no reliable D call. Trimming left V 3 bases short and J 0 bases short, with 6 bases between. The CDR3 extends over 13 amino acids. Germline CDR1 is KGHSH and CDR2 is LQKENI.